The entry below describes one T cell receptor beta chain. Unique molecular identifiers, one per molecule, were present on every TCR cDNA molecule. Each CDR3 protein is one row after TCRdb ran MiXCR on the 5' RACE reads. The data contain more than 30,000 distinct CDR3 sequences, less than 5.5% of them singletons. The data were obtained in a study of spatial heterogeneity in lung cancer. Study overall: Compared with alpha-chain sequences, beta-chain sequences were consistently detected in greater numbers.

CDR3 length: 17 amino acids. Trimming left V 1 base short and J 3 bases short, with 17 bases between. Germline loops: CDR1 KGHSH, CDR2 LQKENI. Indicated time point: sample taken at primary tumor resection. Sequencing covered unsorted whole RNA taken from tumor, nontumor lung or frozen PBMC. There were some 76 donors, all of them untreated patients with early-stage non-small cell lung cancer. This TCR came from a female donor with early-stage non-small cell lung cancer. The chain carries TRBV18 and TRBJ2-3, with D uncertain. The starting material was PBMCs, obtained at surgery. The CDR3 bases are TGTGCCAGCTCACCACGAAGTCTCCCCCTTGGGACAGATACGCAGTATTTT. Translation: CASSPRSLPLGTDTQYF.